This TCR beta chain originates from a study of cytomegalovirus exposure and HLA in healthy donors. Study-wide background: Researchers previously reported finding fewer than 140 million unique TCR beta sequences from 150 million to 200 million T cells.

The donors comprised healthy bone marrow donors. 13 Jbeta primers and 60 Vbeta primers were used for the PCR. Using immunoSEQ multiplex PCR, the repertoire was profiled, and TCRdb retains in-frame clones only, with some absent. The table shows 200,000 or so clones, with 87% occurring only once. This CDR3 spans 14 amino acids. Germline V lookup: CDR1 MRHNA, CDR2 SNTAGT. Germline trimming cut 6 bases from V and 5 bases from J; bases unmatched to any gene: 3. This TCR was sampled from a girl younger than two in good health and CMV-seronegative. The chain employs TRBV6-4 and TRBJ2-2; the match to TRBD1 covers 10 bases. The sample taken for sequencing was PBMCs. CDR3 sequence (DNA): TGTGCCAGCAGAGACAGGGGGCATACCGGGGAGCTGTTTTTT. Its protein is CASRDRGHTGELFF.